This T cell receptor (beta chain) was retrieved from a study of T cells in Graves' hyperthyroidism and ophthalmopathy. Study observations and caveats: Appearing also in blood were most of the thyroid clonotypes expanded above 0.001.

This clonotype was seen a single time. Its antigen is not known. TCR beta CDR3 regions were amplified from RNA transcripts. An initial round of RT-PCR targeting the TCR CDR3 relied on the HTBI primer set. A single record per CDR3 protein comes from TCRdb applying MiXCR to the multiplex PCR reads. Of around 280,000 distinct CDR3 sequences listed, 13% are singletons. This CDR3 comprises 17 residues. Germline trimming cut 0 bases from V and 5 bases from J; bases unmatched to any gene: 5. Germline V gives CDR1 MNHEY, CDR2 SVGAGI. The source of this sequence is a woman aged 25 to 39 with Graves' hyperthyroidism that later progressed to Graves' ophthalmopathy. The V and J genes are TRBV6-5 and TRBJ1-6; the match to TRBD1 covers 9 bases. The sample was blood. The CDR3 DNA follows: TGTGCCAGCAGTTACTCTATCCGGACAGGGGATAATTCACCCCTCCACTTT. The encoded protein is CASSYSIRTGDNSPLHF.